Listed here is a single TCR beta chain. Donors were all healthy Caucasians. The sample originates from a study of identical twins. TCRdb independently ran MiXCR on the 5' RACE reads; one entry per CDR3 protein. The data show 200,000 or so distinct CDR3 sequences, with under 10% seen just once and about 2% held by the top ten. CDR3 length: 15 amino acids. Germline values: CDR1 KGHSH, CDR2 LQKENI. V shed 2 bases and J shed 2 bases, with 12 bases lying between them. The sample was also linked to a second study, of yellow fever vaccine responses in identical twins.

The chain joins TRBV18 to TRBJ1-2, with D possibly matching TRBD1 (5 bases). The sample taken for sequencing was memory (CD45RO+) T cells sorted from blood. The origin of this receptor is a woman in her late teens or twenties in good health. The CDR3 nucleotides read TGTGCCAGCTCACCAATGGAGGGGCCGAACTATGGCTACACCTTC. It encodes CASSPMEGPNYGYTF.